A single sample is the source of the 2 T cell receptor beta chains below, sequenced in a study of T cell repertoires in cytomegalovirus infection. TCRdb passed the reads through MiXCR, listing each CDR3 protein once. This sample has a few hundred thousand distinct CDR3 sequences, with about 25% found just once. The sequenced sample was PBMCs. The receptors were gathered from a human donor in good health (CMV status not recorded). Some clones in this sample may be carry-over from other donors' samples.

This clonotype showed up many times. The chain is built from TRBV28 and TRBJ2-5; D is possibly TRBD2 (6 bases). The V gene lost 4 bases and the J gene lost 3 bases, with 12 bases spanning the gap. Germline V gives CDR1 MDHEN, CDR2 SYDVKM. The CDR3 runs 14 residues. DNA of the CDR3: TGTGCCAGCAGTTCCTGGGACTCTAAAGAGACCCAGTACTTC. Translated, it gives CASSSWDSKETQYF. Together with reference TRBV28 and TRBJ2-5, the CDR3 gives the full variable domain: DVKVTQSSRYLVKRTGEKVFLECVQDMDHENMFWYRQDPGLGLRLIYFSYDVKMKEKGDIPEGYSVSREKKERFSLILESASTNQTSMYLCASSSWDSKETQYFGPGTRLLVL.

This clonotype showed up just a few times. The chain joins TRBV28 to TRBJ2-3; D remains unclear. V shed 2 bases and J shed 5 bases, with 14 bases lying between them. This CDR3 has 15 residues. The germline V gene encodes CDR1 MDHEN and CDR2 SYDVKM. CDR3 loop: CASSLVFRGGDTQYF. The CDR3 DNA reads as TGTGCCAGCAGTTTAGTGTTTCGTGGTGGAGATACGCAGTATTTT. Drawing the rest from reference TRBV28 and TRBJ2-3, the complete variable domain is DVKVTQSSRYLVKRTGEKVFLECVQDMDHENMFWYRQDPGLGLRLIYFSYDVKMKEKGDIPEGYSVSREKKERFSLILESASTNQTSMYLCASSLVFRGGDTQYFGPGTRLTVL.